The next 7 T cell receptor beta chains were all read from a single sample in a study of cytomegalovirus exposure and HLA in healthy donors. In the PCR, 60 Vbeta and 13 Jbeta primers were used. Data came from immunoSEQ multiplex PCR; TCRdb stores just in-frame clones and leaves some out. The table has 150,000 to 200,000 clones, 65% to 85% seen once. Input material: PBMCs. The origin of the receptors is a woman under 30 in good health and CMV-seronegative.

Regarding this clone: At one end, the junction sequence differs from germline, possibly due to a read error. The chain recombines TRBV7-8 with TRBJ2-7, with D possibly TRBD2 on 6 matching bases. This CDR3 spans 13 amino acids. Germline V gene sequence: CDR1 SGHVS, CDR2 FQNEAQ. The CDR3 DNA follows: TGTGCCAGCAGCGCTCGAAAGGAGGGAAGCGAAAATTTC. Its translation: CASSARKEGSENF.

This CDR3 reads CASTGQNQPQHF. DNA for the CDR3: TGTGCCAGCACCGGACAGAATCAGCCCCAGCATTTT. The chain links TRBV28 to TRBJ1-5, with D maybe TRBD1 (6 bases). The CDR3 sequence is 12 residues long. Trimming shortened V by 7 bases and J by 4 bases, and 8 bases separated the two germline ends. Looked up from germline, CDR1 is MDHEN and CDR2 is SYDVKM. The full variable domain, its missing parts supplied by reference TRBV28 and TRBJ1-5, is DVKVTQSSRYLVKRTGEKVFLECVQDMDHENMFWYRQDPGLGLRLIYFSYDVKMKEKGDIPEGYSVSREKKERFSLILESASTNQTSMYLCASTGQNQPQHFGDGTRLSIL.

The chain combines TRBV6-6 with TRBJ2-5; D might be TRBD2 (6 bases). Trimming took off 2 bases at V and 4 bases at J, with 8 bases between the two ends. The CDR3 totals 13 residues. Germline CDR1 and CDR2: MNHNY and SVGAGI (reference sequence). CDR3 coding DNA: TGTGCCAGCAGTTACAGGGGAGGAGAGACCCAGTACTTC. Its protein product is CASSYRGGETQYF.

This clone was recorded only once. J is TRBJ1-5 and V is TRBV28; weak D call: TRBD1 (6 bases). There are 13 residues in the CDR3. V lost 5 bases to trimming and J lost 3 bases, with 8 bases between them. Germline V gives CDR1 MDHEN, CDR2 SYDVKM. The CDR3 nucleotides read TGTGCCAGCAGTGTGGGGGCCAATCAGCCCCAGCATTTT. Translating it yields CASSVGANQPQHF.

This clone appeared a few times. The rearrangement uses TRBV2 and TRBJ1-6; D not certain. Germline V lookup: CDR1 SNHLY, CDR2 FYNNEI. V shed 7 bases and J shed 8 bases, with 12 bases lying between them. The CDR3 consists of 13 residues. Written as DNA, the CDR3 is TGTGCCAGCAATAGTGTCACAGATTCACCCCTCCACTTT. This gives the protein CASNSVTDSPLHF.

The rearrangement uses TRBV4-3 and TRBJ1-2; 9 nucleotides match TRBD1. The length of the CDR3 is 15 residues. V lost 5 bases and J lost 3; bases outside the gene matches: 7. The germline V gene encodes CDR1 LGHNA and CDR2 YSLEER. The CDR3: CASSARQGVDYGYTF. The CDR3 region has the DNA TGCGCCAGCAGCGCCCGACAGGGGGTCGACTATGGCTACACCTTC.

V and J are TRBV15 and TRBJ2-2; 7 bases match TRBD1. CDR3 length: 17 amino acids. After removal of 0 bases from V and 6 bases from J, the junction contained 10 bases not matched to a gene. The germline V gene encodes CDR1 LNHNV and CDR2 YYDKDF (reference sequence). The DNA for the CDR3 is TGTGCCACCAGCAGAGATCGATTTCACAGGGGTCCCGGGGAGCTGTTTTTT. This translates into CATSRDRFHRGPGELFF. Based on the CDR3 plus reference TRBV15 and TRBJ2-2, the full variable domain is DAMVIQNPRYQVTQFGKPVTLSCSQTLNHNVMYWYQQKSSQAPKLLFHYYDKDFNNEADTPDNFQSRRPNTSFCFLDIRSPGLGDTAMYLCATSRDRFHRGPGELFFGEGSRLTVL.